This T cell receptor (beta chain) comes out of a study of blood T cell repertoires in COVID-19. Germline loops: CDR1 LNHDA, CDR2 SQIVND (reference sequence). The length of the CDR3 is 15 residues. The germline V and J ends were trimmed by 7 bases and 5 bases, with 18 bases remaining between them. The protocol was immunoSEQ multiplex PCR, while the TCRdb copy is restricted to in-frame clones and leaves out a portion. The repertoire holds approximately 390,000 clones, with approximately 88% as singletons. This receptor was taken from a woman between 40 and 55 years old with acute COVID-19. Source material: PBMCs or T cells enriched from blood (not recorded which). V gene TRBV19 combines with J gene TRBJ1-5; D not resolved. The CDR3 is CASNSPDSDYQPQHF. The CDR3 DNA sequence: TGTGCCAGTAACTCCCCAGATAGCGATTATCAGCCCCAGCATTTT. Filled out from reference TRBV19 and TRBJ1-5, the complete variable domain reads DGGITQSPKYLFRKEGQNVTLSCEQNLNHDAMYWYRQDPGQGLRLIYYSQIVNDFQKGDIAEGYSVSREKKESFPLTVTSAQKNPTAFYLCASNSPDSDYQPQHFGDGTRLSIL.